This entry lists 26 T cell receptor beta chains sequenced from one sample in a study of shared clonotypes between healthy human individuals. Method: immunoSEQ multiplex PCR; TCRdb's copy keeps in-frame clones and lacks some. The sample gives some 1.5 million clones, over 95% of which show up once; approximately 1.1% is in the top ten. Sequenced material: naive CD4+ T cells sorted from blood. Noted subset: CD45RA+ positively selected. Receptors originate from a man aged 30-40 years in good health.

The V and J genes are TRBV10-2 and TRBJ2-7, with 7 positions matching TRBD2. CDR3 size: 15 residues. Per germline, CDR1 WSHSY and CDR2 SAAADI. V shed 6 bases, J shed 2 bases, and the junction held 10 bases outside the gene matches. CDR3 bases: TGCGCCAGCAGCGGAGCGGGGCGTTGGACCTACGAGCAGTACTTC. Its translation: CASSGAGRWTYEQYF.

V gene TRBV5-5 combines with J gene TRBJ2-7, with D perhaps matching TRBD1 (5 bases). There are 16 residues in the CDR3. V dropped 0 bases and J dropped 0 bases, with 13 bases sitting between them. Germline CDR1 reads SGHKS; CDR2 reads YYEKEE (reference sequence). CDR3 in amino acids: CASSLAQGSVSYEQYF. As DNA, the CDR3 is TGTGCCAGCAGCTTGGCGCAGGGAAGCGTCTCCTACGAGCAGTACTTC. The full variable domain, completed using reference TRBV5-5 and TRBJ2-7, is DAGVTQSPTHLIKTRGQQVTLRCSPISGHKSVSWYQQVLGQGPQFIFQYYEKEERGRGNFPDRFSARQFPNYSSELNVNALLLGDSALYLCASSLAQGSVSYEQYFGPGTRLTVT.

The gene calls are TRBV10-2 and TRBJ2-3, with 9 bases matching TRBD2. The CDR3 runs 14 residues. Trimming at V came to 5 bases and at J to 5 bases, leaving 5 bases not matched to a gene. Germline CDR1 reads WSHSY; CDR2 reads SAAADI. This CDR3 reads CASSIAGAVDTQYF. CDR3 sequence (DNA): TGCGCCAGCAGTATAGCGGGAGCGGTAGATACGCAGTATTTT.

The CDR3 region is CASRTGGRHEQFF. The CDR3 bases are TGTGCCAGTAGGACAGGGGGTCGGCATGAGCAGTTCTTC. This rearrangement joins TRBV19 to TRBJ2-1; 9 nucleotides align to TRBD1. Germline V gives CDR1 LNHDA, CDR2 SQIVND (reference sequence). J lost 8 bases, V lost 6 bases, and 5 bases had no gene match. The CDR3 has 13 amino acids.

The rearrangement links TRBV18 to TRBJ1-5, with 7 bases matching TRBD1. Germline loops: CDR1 KGHSH, CDR2 LQKENI. This CDR3 contains 20 residues. With V trimmed by 6 bases and J by 3 bases, 23 bases remained unmatched. CDR3 sequence: CASSPKPWTSQGSFNQPQHF. In nucleotides, the CDR3 is TGTGCCAGCTCCCCGAAACCCTGGACCTCACAGGGGTCCTTCAATCAGCCCCAGCATTTT. Based on the CDR3 plus reference TRBV18 and TRBJ1-5, the full variable domain is NAGVMQNPRHLVRRRGQEARLRCSPMKGHSHVYWYRQLPEEGLKFMVYLQKENIIDESGMPKERFSAEFPKEGPSILRIQQVVRGDSAAYFCASSPKPWTSQGSFNQPQHFGDGTRLSIL.

The chain has TRBV5-6 and TRBJ1-2; 9 bases fit TRBD1. Losses at the gene ends were 0 bases for V and 4 bases for J; bases not matched to a gene: 7. The germline V gene encodes CDR1 SGHDT and CDR2 YYEEEE. The CDR3 sequence is 16 residues long. The CDR3 reads CASSLVDRGQGYGYTF. The CDR3 nucleotides are TGTGCCAGCAGCTTGGTAGATAGGGGACAGGGCTATGGCTACACCTTC.

The chain couples TRBV11-2 to TRBJ2-5, with 11 bases identical to TRBD2. There are 18 residues in the CDR3. The V and J ends lost 1 base and 5 bases, in that order; junction bases with no gene match: 12. Germline V gene lookup returns CDR1 SGHAT and CDR2 FQNNGV. CDR3 residues: CASSLGSVAGGQGETQYF. DNA for the CDR3: TGTGCCAGCAGCTTAGGGTCGGTAGCGGGAGGGCAAGGGGAGACCCAGTACTTC.

The CDR3 reads CSVPEGLAGGRRSYNEQFF. CDR3 nucleotides: TGCAGCGTCCCCGAAGGACTAGCGGGAGGGCGACGGTCCTACAATGAGCAGTTCTTC. This sequence joins TRBV29-1 and TRBJ2-1; 15 bases are shared with TRBD2. The CDR3 has 19 residues. Germline CDR1 SQVTM, CDR2 ANQGSEA. V was pared by 6 bases and J by 1 base, with 13 bases of the junction left unmatched.

V is TRBV7-2 and J is TRBJ1-1; TRBD1 might be the D (6 bases). With 8 bases removed from V and 1 base from J, the gap between germline ends came to 11 bases. The germline CDR1 and CDR2 sequences are SGHTA and FQGNSA. This CDR3 spans 13 amino acids. The CDR3 region has the DNA TGTGCCAGCCTGGGACAACCGAACACTGAAGCTTTCTTT. Its protein is CASLGQPNTEAFF.

The chain joins TRBV5-1 to TRBJ2-2; 8 nucleotides match TRBD1. Germline trimming cut 4 bases from V and 1 base from J; bases unmatched to any gene: 3. Looked up from germline, CDR1 is SGHRS and CDR2 is YFSETQ. The length of the CDR3 is 15 residues. For the CDR3, the DNA is TGCGCCAGCAGCAAACAGGGGGAGAACACCGGGGAGCTGTTTTTT. This sequence encodes CASSKQGENTGELFF.

The rearrangement links TRBV29-1 to TRBJ2-1, with D unclear. Deletions cut 4 bases from V and 3 bases from J, with 13 bases between. The CDR3 covers 14 residues. In germline, CDR1 is SQVTM, CDR2 ANQGSEA. The CDR3 region is CSVVGSLFYNEQFF. For the CDR3, the DNA is TGCAGCGTTGTGGGTAGCTTGTTCTACAATGAGCAGTTCTTC.

J is TRBJ1-5 and V is TRBV2; D gene unclear. Looked up from germline, CDR1 is SNHLY and CDR2 is FYNNEI. The CDR3 contains 14 residues. The V end lost 2 bases, the J end lost 6 bases, and 11 bases lay between the germline ends. The CDR3 loop reads CASSELGYGQPQHF. The CDR3 DNA is TGTGCCAGCAGTGAACTAGGGTATGGTCAGCCCCAGCATTTT.

The chain has TRBV7-9 and TRBJ2-1, with 11 positions matching TRBD1. CDR1 is SEHNR, CDR2 FQNEAQ, per germline (reference sequence). Unmatched junction bases numbered 9, after V lost 4 bases and J lost 7 bases. CDR3 length: 16 amino acids. The DNA of the CDR3 is TGTGCCAGCAGCTATTGGACAGGGGGCGCAAAAAATGAGCAGTTCTTC. This gives the protein CASSYWTGGAKNEQFF.

The chain links TRBV9 to TRBJ2-5; a weak D match, TRBD1 (6 bases). Trimming took 1 base from V and 5 from J, leaving 9 bases between them. This CDR3 is built from 13 residues. Germline V CDR1 and CDR2: SGDLS, YYNGEE. The CDR3 protein is CASSVSGVETQYF. As DNA, the CDR3 is TGTGCCAGCAGCGTATCAGGGGTGGAGACCCAGTACTTC.

V is TRBV9 and J is TRBJ2-7; D is perhaps TRBD1 (6 bases). Trimming removed 3 bases at V and 4 bases at J, with 20 bases between. The CDR3 extends over 16 amino acids. The germline gives CDR1 SGDLS, CDR2 YYNGEE. DNA for the CDR3: TGTGCCAGCAGCGCAACGTGGACAGTAGCCCCGTACGAGCAGTACTTC. It translates to CASSATWTVAPYEQYF.

The V gene is TRBV21-1, the J gene TRBJ2-7; the table's D call TRBD2 went unverified against the DNA. TRBV21-1 represents a pseudogene. The CDR3 is 16 residues long. The CDR3 nucleotides read TGTGCCAGCAGCAAAGATGGGGGGACTAGTAACTACGAGCAGTACTTC. It is translated as CASSKDGGTSNYEQYF.

This clone was picked up one time. This chain joins TRBV10-1 and TRBJ2-3; TRBD2 matches at 10 bases. Germline V gives CDR1 WNHNN, CDR2 SYGVQD (reference sequence). V was pared by 10 bases and J by 3 bases, with 10 bases of the junction left unmatched. This CDR3 contains 15 residues. In DNA, the CDR3 is TGCGCCACCCCAAAAACTAGCGGGACAACAGATACGCAGTATTTT. Translating gives CATPKTSGTTDTQYF.

This chain links TRBV7-8 with TRBJ2-3; D perhaps matches TRBD1 (7 bases). CDR3 length: 18 residues. Germline CDR1 and CDR2: SGHVS and FQNEAQ. Deletions cut 0 bases from V and 2 bases from J, with 18 bases between. CDR3 sequence (DNA): TGTGCCAGCAGCTTAGCGCGCAGGGGGGCGCGGGACACAGATACGCAGTATTTT. It specifies CASSLARRGARDTDTQYF.

This chain joins TRBV18 and TRBJ2-7; TRBD2 matches at 11 bases. Germline assignment: CDR1 KGHSH and CDR2 LQKENI. V lost 3 bases to trimming and J lost 1 base; unmatched junction nucleotides: 5. The CDR3 is made up of 16 amino acids. CDR3 sequence: CASSPMTSGTSYEQYF. The CDR3 region has the DNA TGTGCCAGCTCACCCATGACTAGCGGGACATCCTACGAGCAGTACTTC.

The chain's CDR3 is CASSLGRTGLLGYTF. The CDR3, as DNA: TGTGCCAGCAGCTTGGGGCGGACAGGGCTTTTGGGCTACACCTTC. V and J are TRBV5-5 and TRBJ1-2, with 8 bases aligning to TRBD1. With 0 bases clipped from V and 8 bases from J, the junction kept 9 bases outside the gene matches. The CDR3 sequence is 15 residues long. Germline assignment: CDR1 SGHKS and CDR2 YYEKEE (reference sequence). Looking up the rest from reference TRBV5-5 and TRBJ1-2 gives the full variable domain: DAGVTQSPTHLIKTRGQQVTLRCSPISGHKSVSWYQQVLGQGPQFIFQYYEKEERGRGNFPDRFSARQFPNYSSELNVNALLLGDSALYLCASSLGRTGLLGYTFGSGTRLTVV.

J is TRBJ2-3 and V is TRBV13; D gene uncertain. V lost 5 bases, J lost 1 base, and 13 bases lay in between. This CDR3 has 15 residues. Looked up from germline, CDR1 is PRHDT and CDR2 is FYEKMQ (reference sequence). CDR3 coding DNA: TGTGCCAGCAGCAAGGGCCCCTCTGGCACAGATACGCAGTATTTT. Protein product: CASSKGPSGTDTQYF. The variable domain in full, completed from reference TRBV13 and TRBJ2-3, reads AAGVIQSPRHLIKEKRETATLKCYPIPRHDTVYWYQQGPGQDPQFLISFYEKMQSDKGSIPDRFSAQQFSDYHSELNMSSLELGDSALYFCASSKGPSGTDTQYFGPGTRLTVL.

The chain recombines TRBV7-9 with TRBJ2-5; perhaps TRBD2 as D (6 bases). Germline CDR1 and CDR2: SEHNR and FQNEAQ (reference sequence). V was clipped by 0 bases and J by 2 bases, with 10 bases between them. This CDR3 has 15 residues. The chain's CDR3 is CASSLAVAEQETQYF. The CDR3 DNA reads TGTGCCAGCAGCTTAGCAGTAGCGGAACAAGAGACCCAGTACTTC.

CDR3 nucleotide sequence: TGCAGCGTTGAAGCAGCAGGGCGGGAAAAACTGTTTTTT. Translated, it gives CSVEAAGREKLFF. This sequence joins TRBV29-1 and TRBJ1-4; a possible D gene is TRBD1 (5 bases). The CDR3 length is 13 residues. V was trimmed by 1 base and J by 8 bases, leaving 11 bases between them. Germline values: CDR1 SQVTM, CDR2 ANQGSEA.

V is TRBV5-6 and J is TRBJ1-5, with D possibly being TRBD1 (6 bases). CDR3 length: 19 residues. V was clipped by 4 bases and J by 0 bases, with 23 bases between them. The germline CDR1 and CDR2 sequences are SGHDT and YYEEEE. CDR3 sequence reads: CASSVRGFKGEDSNQPQHF. As DNA, the CDR3 is TGTGCCAGCAGCGTAAGGGGTTTTAAGGGGGAAGATAGCAATCAGCCCCAGCATTTT.

Of note for this clone: Compared with germline, one end of the junction differs, possibly owing to a read error. Other DNA sequences in the same sample also yield this CDR3. This chain connects TRBV29-1 to TRBJ2-1, with a weak D call TRBD2 (5 bases). The CDR3 sequence is 14 residues long. Germline V CDR1 and CDR2: SQVTM, ANQGSEA. CDR3 residues: CSVEGRGSYNEQFF. Here the CDR3 DNA reads TGCAGCGTCGAAGGTCGGGGTTCCTACAATGAGCAGTTCTTC.

This rearrangement joins TRBV4-3 to TRBJ1-5, with D possibly being TRBD1 (5 bases). Germline values: CDR1 LGHNA, CDR2 YSLEER. CDR3 length: 20 residues. Trimming cost V 2 bases and J 1 base, with 24 bases left between them. Written as DNA, the CDR3 is TGCGCCAGCAGCCAACGAAGAGGGGCAGGGTCCCTTGAGAGCAATCAGCCCCAGCATTTT. Protein: CASSQRRGAGSLESNQPQHF.